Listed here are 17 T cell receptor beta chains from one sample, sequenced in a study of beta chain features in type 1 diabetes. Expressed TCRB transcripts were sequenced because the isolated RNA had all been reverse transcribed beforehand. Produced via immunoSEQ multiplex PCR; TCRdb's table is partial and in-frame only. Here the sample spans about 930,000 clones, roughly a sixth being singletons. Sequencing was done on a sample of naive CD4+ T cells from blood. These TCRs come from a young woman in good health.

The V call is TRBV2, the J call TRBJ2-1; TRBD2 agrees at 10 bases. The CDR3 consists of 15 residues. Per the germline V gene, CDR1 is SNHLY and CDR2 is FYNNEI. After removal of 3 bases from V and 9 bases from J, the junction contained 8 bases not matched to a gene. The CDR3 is CASSDLAGEIGEQFF. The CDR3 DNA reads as TGTGCCAGCAGTGACCTAGCGGGAGAGATTGGTGAGCAGTTCTTC.

CDR3 sequence: CASSLVGGSWTYEQYF. The DNA of the CDR3 is TGTGCCAGCAGCTTAGTAGGAGGGAGTTGGACCTACGAGCAGTACTTC. The chain carries TRBV7-2 and TRBJ2-7; the D gene is possibly TRBD2 (6 bases). The germline CDR1 and CDR2 sequences are SGHTA and FQGNSA. The CDR3 consists of 16 residues. Trimming left V 1 base short and J 2 bases short, with 15 bases between.

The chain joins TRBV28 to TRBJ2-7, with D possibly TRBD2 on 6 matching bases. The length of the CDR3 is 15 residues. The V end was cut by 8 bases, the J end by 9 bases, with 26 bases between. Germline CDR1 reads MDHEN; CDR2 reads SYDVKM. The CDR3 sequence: CASAPAPLAGRVQYF. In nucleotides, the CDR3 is TGTGCCAGCGCGCCGGCCCCGTTGGCGGGAAGAGTGCAGTACTTC.

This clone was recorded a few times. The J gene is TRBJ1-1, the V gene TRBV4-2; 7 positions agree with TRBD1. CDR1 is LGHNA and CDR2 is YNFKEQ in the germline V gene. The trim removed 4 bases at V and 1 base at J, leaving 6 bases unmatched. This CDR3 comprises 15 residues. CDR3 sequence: CASSRSGGENTEAFF. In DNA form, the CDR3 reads TGTGCCAGCAGCCGTTCAGGGGGGGAGAACACTGAAGCTTTCTTT.

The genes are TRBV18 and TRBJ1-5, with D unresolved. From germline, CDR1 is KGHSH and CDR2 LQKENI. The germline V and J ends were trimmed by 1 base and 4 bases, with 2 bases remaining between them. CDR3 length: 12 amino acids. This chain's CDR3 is CASSPQNQPQHF. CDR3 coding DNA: TGTGCCAGCTCACCACAGAATCAGCCCCAGCATTTT.

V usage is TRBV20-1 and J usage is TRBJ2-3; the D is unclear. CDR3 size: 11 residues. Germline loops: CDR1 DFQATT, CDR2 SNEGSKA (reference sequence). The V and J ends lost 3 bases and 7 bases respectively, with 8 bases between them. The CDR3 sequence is CSARIQNTQYF. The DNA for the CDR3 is TGCAGTGCTAGGATTCAGAATACGCAGTATTTT.

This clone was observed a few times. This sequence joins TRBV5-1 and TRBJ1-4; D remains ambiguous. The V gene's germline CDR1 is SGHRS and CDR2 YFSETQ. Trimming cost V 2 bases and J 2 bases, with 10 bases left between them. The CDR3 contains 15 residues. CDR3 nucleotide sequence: TGCGCCAGCAGCTTTCTGGGGAACACTAATGAAAAACTGTTTTTT. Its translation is CASSFLGNTNEKLFF.

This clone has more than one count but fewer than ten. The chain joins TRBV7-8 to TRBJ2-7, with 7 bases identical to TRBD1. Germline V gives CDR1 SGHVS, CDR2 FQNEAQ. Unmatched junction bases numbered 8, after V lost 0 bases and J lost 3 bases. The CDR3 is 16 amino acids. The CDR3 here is CASSLAQGVIGYEQYF. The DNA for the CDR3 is TGTGCCAGCAGCTTAGCCCAGGGGGTAATTGGCTACGAGCAGTACTTC.

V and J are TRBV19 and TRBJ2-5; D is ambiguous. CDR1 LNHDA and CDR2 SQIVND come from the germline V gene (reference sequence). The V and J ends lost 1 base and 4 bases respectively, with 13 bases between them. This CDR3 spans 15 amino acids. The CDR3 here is CASSIGSTKLETQYF. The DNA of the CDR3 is TGTGCCAGTAGTATAGGCAGTACGAAGCTAGAGACCCAGTACTTC.

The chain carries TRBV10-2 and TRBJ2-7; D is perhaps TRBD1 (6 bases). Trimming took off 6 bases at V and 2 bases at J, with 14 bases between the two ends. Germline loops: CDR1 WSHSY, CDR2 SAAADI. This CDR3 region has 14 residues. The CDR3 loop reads CASRPGDLTYEQYF. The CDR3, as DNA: TGCGCCAGCAGACCAGGGGATTTGACCTACGAGCAGTACTTC.

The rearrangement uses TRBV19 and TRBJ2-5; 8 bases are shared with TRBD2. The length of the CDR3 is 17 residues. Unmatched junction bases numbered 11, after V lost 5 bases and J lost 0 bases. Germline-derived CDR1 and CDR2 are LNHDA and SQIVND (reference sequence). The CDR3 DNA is TGTGCCAGTAGTTCGGATTCAGCGGGAGCAAACCAAGAGACCCAGTACTTC. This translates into CASSSDSAGANQETQYF.

The CDR3: CASSSGTGQGLRPAGANVLTF. The CDR3, as DNA: TGTGCCAGCAGCTCAGGAACTGGACAGGGTTTACGACCAGCTGGGGCCAACGTCCTGACTTTC. The chain employs TRBV21-1 and TRBJ2-6; the tabulated D call, TRBD1, remains unverified against the DNA. TRBV21-1 represents a pseudogene. This CDR3 is built from 21 residues.

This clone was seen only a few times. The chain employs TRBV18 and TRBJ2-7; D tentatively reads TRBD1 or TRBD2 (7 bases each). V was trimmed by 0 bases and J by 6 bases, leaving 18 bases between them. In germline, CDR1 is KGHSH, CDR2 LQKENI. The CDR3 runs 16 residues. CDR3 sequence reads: CASSPPARGGRTEQYF. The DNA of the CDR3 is TGTGCCAGCTCACCACCGGCCAGGGGGGGACGGACCGAGCAGTACTTC.

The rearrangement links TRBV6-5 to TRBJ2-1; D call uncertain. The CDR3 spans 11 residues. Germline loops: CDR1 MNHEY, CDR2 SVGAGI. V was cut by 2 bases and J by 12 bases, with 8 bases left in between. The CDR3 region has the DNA TGTGCCAGCAGTTACGGTCTTTGGCAGTTCTTC. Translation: CASSYGLWQFF.

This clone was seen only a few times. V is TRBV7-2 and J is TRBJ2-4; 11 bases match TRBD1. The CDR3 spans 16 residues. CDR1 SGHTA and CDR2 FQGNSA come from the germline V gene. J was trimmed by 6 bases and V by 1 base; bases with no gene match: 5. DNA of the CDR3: TGTGCCAGCAGCTTAGTAGGACAGGGGGCTGGAAACATTCAGTACTTC. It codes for CASSLVGQGAGNIQYF.

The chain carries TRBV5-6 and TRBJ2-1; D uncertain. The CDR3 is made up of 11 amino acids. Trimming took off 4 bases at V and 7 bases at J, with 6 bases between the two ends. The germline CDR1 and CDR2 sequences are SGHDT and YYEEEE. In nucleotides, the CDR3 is TGTGCCAGCAGCGCCCCAAATGAGCAGTTCTTC. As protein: CASSAPNEQFF.

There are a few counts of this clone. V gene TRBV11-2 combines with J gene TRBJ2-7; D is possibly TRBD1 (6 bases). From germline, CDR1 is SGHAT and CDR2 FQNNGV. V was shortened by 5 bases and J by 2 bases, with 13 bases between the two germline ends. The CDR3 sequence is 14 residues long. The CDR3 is CASSLDNRAYEQYF. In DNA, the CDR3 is TGTGCCAGCAGCCTCGACAACAGGGCCTACGAGCAGTACTTC.